A single sample is the source of the 16 T cell receptor beta chains below, sequenced in a study of early T cells in non-severe SARS-CoV-2 infection. TCRdb fed the 5' RACE reads into MiXCR, producing one record per CDR3 protein. The sample lists approximately 76,000 distinct CDR3 sequences, 9% to 13% occurring once. Sequencing used whole blood. These receptor sequences come from an adult who was a healthcare worker with PCR-confirmed SARS-CoV-2 infection or an uninfected control (not recorded which).

This clonotype has only a few counts. V usage is TRBV4-1 and J usage is TRBJ2-3; the match to TRBD2 covers 13 bases. Germline V lookup: CDR1 MGHRA, CDR2 YSYEKL. V gave up 2 bases and J gave up 2 bases; unmatched junction bases: 4. The CDR3 sequence is 17 residues long. CDR3 protein: CASSQQGLAGNTDTQYF. The CDR3 DNA sequence: TGCGCCAGCAGCCAACAGGGACTAGCGGGAAACACAGATACGCAGTATTTT.

This clonotype came up a few times. This chain links TRBV20-1 with TRBJ2-1; D is undetermined. Germline V gives CDR1 DFQATT, CDR2 SNEGSKA (reference sequence). Trimming stripped 6 bases from V and 2 bases from J, with 11 bases between. The CDR3 loop spans 13 amino acids. As DNA, the CDR3 is TGCAGTGCAACTTCCGGCCCCTACAATGAGCAGTTCTTC. Translation: CSATSGPYNEQFF.

The V call is TRBV14, the J call TRBJ2-1; TRBD2 agrees at 9 bases. V lost 0 bases and J lost 12; bases outside the gene matches: 3. Germline assignment: CDR1 SGHDN and CDR2 FVKESK. The CDR3 has 13 residues. The CDR3 reads CASSQDTAGGQFF. The CDR3 region has the DNA TGTGCCAGCAGCCAAGATACAGCGGGGGGGCAGTTCTTC.

This clonotype has only a few counts. The V and J genes are TRBV9 and TRBJ1-1; the D is unclear. V shed 0 bases and J shed 3 bases, with 6 bases lying between them. CDR3 length equals 13 residues. Germline V lookup: CDR1 SGDLS, CDR2 YYNGEE. For the CDR3, the DNA is TGTGCCAGCAGCGTAGGATCTCACACTGAAGCTTTCTTT. Translated, it gives CASSVGSHTEAFF.

The rearrangement uses TRBV29-1 and TRBJ2-3, with D uncertain. Germline V gives CDR1 SQVTM, CDR2 ANQGSEA. The V end lost 6 bases, the J end lost 2 bases, and 12 bases lay between the germline ends. The CDR3 consists of 13 residues. CDR3 sequence (DNA): TGCAGCGTCGATCCTAGTAACACAGATACGCAGTATTTT. Protein product: CSVDPSNTDTQYF.

This clonotype has ten or more counts. The chain uses TRBV7-9 and TRBJ1-1; D unresolved. The CDR3 contains 12 residues. V gave up 5 bases and J gave up 7 bases, with 11 bases separating them. Germline CDR1 and CDR2: SEHNR and FQNEAQ (reference sequence). In DNA, the CDR3 is TGTGCCAGCAGCCTAGGAAAGAATGAAGCTTTCTTT. Encoded protein: CASSLGKNEAFF.

This clonotype was observed at least ten times. V usage is TRBV28 and J usage is TRBJ1-3, with D perhaps matching TRBD1 (5 bases). V gave up 7 bases and J gave up 2 bases, with 12 bases separating them. CDR1 and CDR2 from the germline V gene are MDHEN and SYDVKM. The CDR3 extends over 14 amino acids. CDR3 sequence reads: CASKTQGAGNTIYF. In DNA, the CDR3 is TGTGCCAGCAAGACGCAGGGCGCTGGAAACACCATATATTTT.

This clonotype was picked up many times. The rearrangement links TRBV7-9 to TRBJ1-1; tentatively, D is TRBD1 (6 bases). The length of the CDR3 is 13 residues. V was cut by 4 bases and J by 6 bases, with 12 bases left in between. The germline V gene encodes CDR1 SEHNR and CDR2 FQNEAQ (reference sequence). The CDR3 sequence: CASSSSGAPEAFF. DNA of the CDR3: TGTGCCAGCAGCTCATCGGGGGCCCCTGAAGCTTTCTTT.

This rearrangement joins TRBV7-3 to TRBJ2-1, with 11 bases fitting TRBD2. CDR1 SGHTA and CDR2 FQGTGA come from the germline V gene. The V gene end was trimmed by 4 bases and the J gene end by 2 bases; junction bases not matched to a gene: 4. The CDR3 length is 16 residues. DNA of the CDR3: TGTGCCAGCAGCTACTTAGCGGGAGGGCCCTACAATGAGCAGTTCTTC. As protein: CASSYLAGGPYNEQFF.

There are many counts of this clonotype. This sequence joins TRBV11-2 and TRBJ2-1, with TRBD2 identical over 7 bases. V was pared by 1 base and J by 14 bases, with 14 bases of the junction left unmatched. CDR3 length: 15 residues. Per the germline V gene, CDR1 is SGHAT and CDR2 is FQNNGV. Here the CDR3 DNA reads TGTGCCAGCAGCTTAGTGGGGGGGTCGCAATTAGGGAAGTTCTTC. Encoded protein: CASSLVGGSQLGKFF.

A few counts support this clonotype. The V call is TRBV6-6, the J call TRBJ2-7; 9 nucleotides line up with TRBD1. The CDR3 consists of 15 residues. V was clipped by 5 bases and J by 4 bases; unmatched bases: 9. CDR1 is MNHNY, CDR2 SVGAGI, per germline (reference sequence). The CDR3 coding sequence is TGTGCCAGCAGTCCCCGGGACAGGGTATTTTACGAGCAGTACTTC. This translates into CASSPRDRVFYEQYF.

This chain uses TRBV5-1 with TRBJ1-1, with TRBD1 matching 10 bases. This CDR3 spans 15 amino acids. With V trimmed by 0 bases and J by 4 bases, 3 bases remained unmatched. The germline V gene has CDR1 SGHRS and CDR2 YFSETQ. The CDR3: CASSLARQGATEAFF. In DNA form, the CDR3 reads TGCGCCAGCAGCTTGGCAAGACAGGGGGCCACTGAAGCTTTCTTT. Drawing the rest from reference TRBV5-1 and TRBJ1-1, the complete variable domain is KAGVTQTPRYLIKTRGQQVTLSCSPISGHRSVSWYQQTPGQGLQFLFEYFSETQRNKGNFPGRFSGRQFSNSRSEMNVSTLELGDSALYLCASSLARQGATEAFFGQGTRLTVV.

This chain connects TRBV7-2 to TRBJ2-7; D remains unclear. Germline V gives CDR1 SGHTA, CDR2 FQGNSA. The ends were cut back, 2 bases at V and 2 bases at J, with 10 bases in the middle. The CDR3 has 14 residues. The CDR3 here is CASSLYVSPYEQYF. The CDR3 region has the DNA TGTGCCAGCAGCTTATATGTTAGCCCCTACGAGCAGTACTTC.

The CDR3 region is CASQLRSAGGDTQYF. The CDR3 region has the DNA TGTGCCAGCCAACTACGCTCCGCGGGAGGAGATACGCAGTATTTT. This rearrangement joins TRBV6-2 or TRBV6-3 to TRBJ2-3, with 8 positions matching TRBD2. From germline, CDR1 is MNHEY and CDR2 SVGEGT. V shed 8 bases and J 5 bases; nucleotides not matched to a gene: 12. This CDR3 is 15 amino acids long.

This clonotype occurred once. V usage is TRBV5-1 and J usage is TRBJ1-1; D is possibly TRBD1 (6 bases). V was trimmed by 5 bases and J by 0 bases, leaving 14 bases between them. This CDR3 region has 15 residues. From germline, CDR1 is SGHRS and CDR2 YFSETQ. The CDR3 DNA reads TGCGCCAGCAGTGGGACATCTCGGGTGAACACTGAAGCTTTCTTT. Residues: CASSGTSRVNTEAFF.

This clonotype was detected ten times or more. The genes are TRBV20-1 and TRBJ1-4; no definite D call. The CDR3 is made up of 14 amino acids. The V gene's germline CDR1 is DFQATT and CDR2 SNEGSKA (reference sequence). Trimming cost V 0 bases and J 8 bases, with 13 bases left between them. The CDR3 sequence: CSARETPSREKLFF. DNA of the CDR3: TGCAGTGCTAGAGAGACACCCTCGCGAGAAAAACTGTTTTTT.